This T cell receptor beta chain was documented in a study of OX40 agonist ivuxolimab in advanced cancers. This CDR3 has 17 amino acids. The J segment lost 2 bases and the V segment lost 1 base, leaving 9 bases of the junction unmatched. Germline loops: CDR1 LNHNV, CDR2 YYDKDF (reference sequence). The protocol was immunoSEQ multiplex PCR, while the TCRdb copy is restricted to in-frame clones and leaves out a portion. The data contain some 79,000 clones, 80% to 90% of them singletons. The sequenced sample was CD4+ or CD8+ T cells sorted from blood, obtained in a trial of the OX40 agonist ivuxolimab. This receptor was taken from an adult with an advanced solid tumor such as melanoma, head and neck, liver or kidney cancer. The chain recombines TRBV15 with TRBJ2-5, with TRBD1 identical over 8 bases. The CDR3 DNA reads as TGTGCCACCAGCAGAGCAGACAGGGGCAACCTACAAGAGACCCAGTACTTC. Amino acids: CATSRADRGNLQETQYF.